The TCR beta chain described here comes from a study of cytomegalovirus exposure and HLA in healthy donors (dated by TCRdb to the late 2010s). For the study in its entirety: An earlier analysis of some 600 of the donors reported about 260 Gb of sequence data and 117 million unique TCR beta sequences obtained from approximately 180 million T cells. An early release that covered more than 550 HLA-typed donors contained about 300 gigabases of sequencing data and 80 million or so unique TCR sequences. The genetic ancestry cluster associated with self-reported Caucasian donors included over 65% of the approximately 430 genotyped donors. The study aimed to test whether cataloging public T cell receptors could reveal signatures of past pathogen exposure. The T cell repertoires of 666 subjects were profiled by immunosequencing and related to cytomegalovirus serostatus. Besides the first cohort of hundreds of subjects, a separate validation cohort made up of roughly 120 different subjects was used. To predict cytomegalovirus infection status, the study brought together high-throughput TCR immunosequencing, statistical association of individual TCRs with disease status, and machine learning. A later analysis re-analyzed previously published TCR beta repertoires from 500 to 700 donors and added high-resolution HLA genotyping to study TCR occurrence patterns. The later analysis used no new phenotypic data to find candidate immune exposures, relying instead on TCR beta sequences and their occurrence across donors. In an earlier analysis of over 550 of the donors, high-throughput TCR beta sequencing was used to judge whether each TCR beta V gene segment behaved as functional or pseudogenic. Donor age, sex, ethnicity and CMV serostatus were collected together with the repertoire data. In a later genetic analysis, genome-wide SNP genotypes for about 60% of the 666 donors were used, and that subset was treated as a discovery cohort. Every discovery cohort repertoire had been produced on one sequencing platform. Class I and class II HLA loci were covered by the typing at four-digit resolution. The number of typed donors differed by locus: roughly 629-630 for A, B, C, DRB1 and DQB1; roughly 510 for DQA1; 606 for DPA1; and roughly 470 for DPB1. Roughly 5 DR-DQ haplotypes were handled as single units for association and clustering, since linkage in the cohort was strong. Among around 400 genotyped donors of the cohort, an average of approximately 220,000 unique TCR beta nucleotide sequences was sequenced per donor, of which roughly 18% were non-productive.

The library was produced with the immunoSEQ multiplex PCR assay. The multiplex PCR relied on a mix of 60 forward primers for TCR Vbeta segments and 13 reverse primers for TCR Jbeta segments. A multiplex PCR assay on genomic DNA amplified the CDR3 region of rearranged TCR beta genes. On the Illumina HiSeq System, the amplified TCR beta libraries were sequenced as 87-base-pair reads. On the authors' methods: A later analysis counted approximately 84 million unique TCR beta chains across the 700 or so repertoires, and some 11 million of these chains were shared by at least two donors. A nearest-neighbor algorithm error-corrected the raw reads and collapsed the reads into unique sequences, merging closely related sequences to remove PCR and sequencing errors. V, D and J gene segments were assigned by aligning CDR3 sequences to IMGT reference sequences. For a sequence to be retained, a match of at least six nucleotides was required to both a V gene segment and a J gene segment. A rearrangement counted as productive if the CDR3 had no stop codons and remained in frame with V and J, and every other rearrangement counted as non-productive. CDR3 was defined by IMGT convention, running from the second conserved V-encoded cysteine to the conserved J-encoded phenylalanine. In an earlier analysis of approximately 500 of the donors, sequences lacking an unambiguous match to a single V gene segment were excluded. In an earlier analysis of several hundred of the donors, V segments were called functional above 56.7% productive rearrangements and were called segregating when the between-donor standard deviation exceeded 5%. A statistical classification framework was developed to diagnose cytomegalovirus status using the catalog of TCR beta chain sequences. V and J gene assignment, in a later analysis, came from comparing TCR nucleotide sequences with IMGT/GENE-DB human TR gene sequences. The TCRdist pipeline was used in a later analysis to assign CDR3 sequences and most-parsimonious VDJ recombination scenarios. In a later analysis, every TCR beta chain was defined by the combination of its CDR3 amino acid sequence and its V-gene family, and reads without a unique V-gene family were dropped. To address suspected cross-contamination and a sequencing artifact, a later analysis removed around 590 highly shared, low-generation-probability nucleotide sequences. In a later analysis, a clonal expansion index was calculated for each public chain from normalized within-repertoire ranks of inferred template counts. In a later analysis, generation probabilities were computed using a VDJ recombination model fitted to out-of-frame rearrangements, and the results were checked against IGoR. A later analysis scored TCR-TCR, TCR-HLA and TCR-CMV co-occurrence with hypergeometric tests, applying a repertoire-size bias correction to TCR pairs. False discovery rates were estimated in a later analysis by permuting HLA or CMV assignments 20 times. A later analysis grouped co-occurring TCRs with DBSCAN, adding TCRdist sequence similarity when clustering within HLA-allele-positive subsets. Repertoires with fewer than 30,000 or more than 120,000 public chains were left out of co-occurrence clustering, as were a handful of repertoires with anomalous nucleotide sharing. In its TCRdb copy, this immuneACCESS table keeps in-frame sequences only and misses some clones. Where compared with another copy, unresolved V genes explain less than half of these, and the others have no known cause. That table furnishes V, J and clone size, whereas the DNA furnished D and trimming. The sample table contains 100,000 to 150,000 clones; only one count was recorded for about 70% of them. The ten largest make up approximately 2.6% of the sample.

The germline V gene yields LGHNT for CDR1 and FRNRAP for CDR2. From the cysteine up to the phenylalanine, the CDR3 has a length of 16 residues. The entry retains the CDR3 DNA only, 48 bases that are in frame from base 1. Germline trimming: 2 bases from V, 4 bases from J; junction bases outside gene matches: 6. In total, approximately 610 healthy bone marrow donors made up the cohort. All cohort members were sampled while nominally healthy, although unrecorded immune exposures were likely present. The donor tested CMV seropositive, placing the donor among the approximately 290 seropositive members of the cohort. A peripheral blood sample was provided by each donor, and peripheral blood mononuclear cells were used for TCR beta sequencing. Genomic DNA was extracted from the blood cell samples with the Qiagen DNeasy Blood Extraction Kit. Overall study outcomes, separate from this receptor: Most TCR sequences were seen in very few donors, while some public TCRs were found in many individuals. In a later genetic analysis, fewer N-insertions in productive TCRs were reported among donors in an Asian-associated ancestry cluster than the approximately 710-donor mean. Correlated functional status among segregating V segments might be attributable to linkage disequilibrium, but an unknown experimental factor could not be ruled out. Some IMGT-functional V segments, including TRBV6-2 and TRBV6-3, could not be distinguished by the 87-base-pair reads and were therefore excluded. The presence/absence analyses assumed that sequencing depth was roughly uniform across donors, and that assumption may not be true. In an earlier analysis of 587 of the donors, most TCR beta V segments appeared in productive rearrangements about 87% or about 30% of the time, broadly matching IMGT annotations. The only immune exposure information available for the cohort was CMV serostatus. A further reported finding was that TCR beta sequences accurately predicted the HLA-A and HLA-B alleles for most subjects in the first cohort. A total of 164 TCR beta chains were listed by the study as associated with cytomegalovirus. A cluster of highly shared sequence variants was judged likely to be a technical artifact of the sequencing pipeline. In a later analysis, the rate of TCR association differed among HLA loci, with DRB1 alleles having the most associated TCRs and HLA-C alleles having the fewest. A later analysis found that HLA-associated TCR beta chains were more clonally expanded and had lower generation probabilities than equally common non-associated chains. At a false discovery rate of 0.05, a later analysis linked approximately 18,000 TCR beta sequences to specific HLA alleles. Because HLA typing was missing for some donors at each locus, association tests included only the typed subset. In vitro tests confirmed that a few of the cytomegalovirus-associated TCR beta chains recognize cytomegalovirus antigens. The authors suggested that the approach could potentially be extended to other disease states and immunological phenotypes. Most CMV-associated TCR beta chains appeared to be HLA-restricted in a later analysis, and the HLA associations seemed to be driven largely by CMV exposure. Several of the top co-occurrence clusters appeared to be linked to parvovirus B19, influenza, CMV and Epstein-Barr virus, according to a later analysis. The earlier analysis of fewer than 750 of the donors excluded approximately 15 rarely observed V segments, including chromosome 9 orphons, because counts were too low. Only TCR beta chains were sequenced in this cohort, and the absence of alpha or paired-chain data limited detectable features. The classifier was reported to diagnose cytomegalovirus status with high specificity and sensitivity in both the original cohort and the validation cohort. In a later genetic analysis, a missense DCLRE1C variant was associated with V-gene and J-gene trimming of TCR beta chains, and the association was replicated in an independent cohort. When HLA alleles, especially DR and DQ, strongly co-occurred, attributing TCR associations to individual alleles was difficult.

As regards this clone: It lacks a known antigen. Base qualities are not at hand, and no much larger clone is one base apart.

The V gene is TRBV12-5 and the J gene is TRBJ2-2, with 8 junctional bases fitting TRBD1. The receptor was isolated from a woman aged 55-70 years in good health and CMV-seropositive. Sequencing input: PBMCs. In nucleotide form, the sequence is TGTGCTAGTGGTTTGCCGCAGGGGGCGGTCACCGGGGAGCTGTTTTTT. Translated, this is CASGLPQGAVTGELFF.